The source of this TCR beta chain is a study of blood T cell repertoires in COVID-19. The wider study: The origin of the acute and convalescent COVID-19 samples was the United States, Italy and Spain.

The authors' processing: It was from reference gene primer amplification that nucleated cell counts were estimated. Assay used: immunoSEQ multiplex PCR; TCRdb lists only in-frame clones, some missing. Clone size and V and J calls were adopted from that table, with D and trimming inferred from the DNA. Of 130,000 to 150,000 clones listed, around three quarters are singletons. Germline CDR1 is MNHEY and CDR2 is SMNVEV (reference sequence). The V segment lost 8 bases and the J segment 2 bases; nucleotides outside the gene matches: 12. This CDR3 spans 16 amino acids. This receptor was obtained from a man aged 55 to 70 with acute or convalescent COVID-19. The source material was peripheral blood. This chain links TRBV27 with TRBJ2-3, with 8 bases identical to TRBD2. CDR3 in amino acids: CASARSGGRSTDTQYF. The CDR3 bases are TGTGCCAGCGCCCGGAGTGGCGGGAGGTCCACAGATACGCAGTATTTT.